A single sample is the source of the 5 T cell receptor beta chains below, sequenced in a study of blood T cells in healthy people across ages. Primers used in a second PCR of roughly 6 to 11 cycles were a sample-barcoded 5' primer and a J-beta primer mix. TCRdb reprocessed the 5' RACE reads via MiXCR and lists one record per CDR3 protein. There are fewer than 900,000 distinct CDR3 sequences in the sample; around 36% occur only once, and 13% lies in the top ten. What was sequenced was blood. The source is a man aged 18 to 35 in good health.

This clonotype was seen repeatedly, ten times or more. The genes are TRBV20-1 and TRBJ2-3; D is perhaps TRBD2 (5 bases). V was cut by 5 bases and J by 6 bases, with 9 bases left in between. The V gene's germline CDR1 is DFQATT and CDR2 SNEGSKA (reference sequence). CDR3 length: 11 residues. The CDR3 DNA sequence: TGCAGTGCTCTGACGGGGGATACGCAGTATTTT. Amino acid sequence: CSALTGDTQYF.

In regard to this clonotype: A junction boundary mismatches the germline segment, possibly from a read error. CDR3 coding DNA: TGTGCCGGCAGTTTAGGGCTGAACACTGAAGCTTTCTTT. As protein: CAGSLGLNTEAFF. V gene TRBV27 combines with J gene TRBJ1-1, with unresolved D. Germline V CDR1 and CDR2: MNHEY, SMNVEV (reference sequence). This CDR3 has 13 residues.

Many counts were recorded for this clonotype. The chain combines TRBV15 with TRBJ1-2; D not resolved. This CDR3 comprises 13 residues. Trimming stripped 1 base from V and 8 bases from J, with 11 bases between. The germline V gene has CDR1 LNHNV and CDR2 YYDKDF (reference sequence). The CDR3 nucleotides read TGTGCCACCAGCAGAGCGTTCACAGAAGGCTACACCTTC. Amino acid sequence: CATSRAFTEGYTF.

V is TRBV7-8 and J is TRBJ2-2, with 12 bases aligning to TRBD2. The CDR3 runs to 18 residues. Per the germline V gene, CDR1 is SGHVS and CDR2 is FQNEAQ. J gave up 1 base and V 1 base, and 4 bases lay outside the gene matches. The CDR3 DNA reads as TGTGCCAGCAGCTTAGTTCCGGGACTAGCGGGGAACACCGGGGAGCTGTTTTTT. It translates to CASSLVPGLAGNTGELFF.

V usage is TRBV9 and J usage is TRBJ2-5; D gene ambiguous. This CDR3 is built from 14 residues. The germline CDR1 and CDR2 sequences are SGDLS and YYNGEE. Deletions cut 4 bases from V and 0 bases from J, with 10 bases between. DNA for the CDR3: TGTGCCAGCAGCTACAACCCCGACCAAGAGACCCAGTACTTC. As protein: CASSYNPDQETQYF.